A selection of T cell receptor beta chains follows, all from one sample in a study of cytomegalovirus exposure and HLA in healthy donors. The assay was immunoSEQ multiplex PCR, and TCRdb's table has in-frame clones only and misses some. This sample carries over 100,000 clones, roughly 68% of them seen once, and the ten largest clones take about 2%. Sequencing was carried out using PBMCs. Every receptor here comes from a woman younger than 45 in good health and CMV-seronegative. The conserved cysteine and the conserved F or W are not part of the CDR3 here.

>TRBJ1-2|TRBV9
ASSEGSNYGYT
>TRBJ2-1|TRBV27
ASSFEGVFYNEQF
>TRBJ1-1|TRBV11-3
ASSSGVGTEAF
>TRBJ2-1|TRBV5-1
ASRQGHSSGNSYNEQF
>TRBJ2-1|TRBV6-4
ASSELAGLGSGEQF
>TRBJ2-3|TRBV19
ASSINPPTSGGTDTQY
>TRBJ1-6|TRBV27
ASSFGIRYTSPLH
>TRBJ2-1|TRBV4-1
ASSTRPSGRGDEQF
>TRBJ1-1|TRBV4-3
ASSHRTGGNTEAF
>TRBJ2-3|TRBV30
AWSVSDSSASTDTQY
>TRBJ2-1|TRBV25-1
ASSGTGEGMNEQF
>TRBJ2-1|TRBV5-4
ASSLDQGATEQF
>TRBJ2-1|TRBV13
ASRITPYNEQF
>TRBJ1-1|TRBV29-1
SSLVGGHPIEAF
>TRBJ2-1|TRBV7-2
ASSLGPFSGEQF
>TRBJ1-1|TRBV5-1
ASSSGYTEAF
>TRBJ2-1|TRBV19
ASSTYNEQF